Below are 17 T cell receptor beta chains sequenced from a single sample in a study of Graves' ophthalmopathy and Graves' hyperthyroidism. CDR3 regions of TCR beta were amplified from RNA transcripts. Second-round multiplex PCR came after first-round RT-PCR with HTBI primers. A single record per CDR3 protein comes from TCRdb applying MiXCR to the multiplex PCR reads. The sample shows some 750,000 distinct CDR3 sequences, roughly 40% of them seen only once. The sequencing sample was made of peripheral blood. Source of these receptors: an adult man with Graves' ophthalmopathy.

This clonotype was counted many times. The CDR3 is CSARTGRYTEAFF. CDR3 nucleotide sequence: TGCAGCGCCAGGACAGGGAGGTATACTGAAGCTTTCTTT. V gene TRBV29-1 combines with J gene TRBJ1-1, with 8 bases fitting TRBD1. V gave up 7 bases and J gave up 5 bases; unmatched junction bases: 9. This CDR3 has 13 amino acids. The germline V gene encodes CDR1 SQVTM and CDR2 ANQGSEA.

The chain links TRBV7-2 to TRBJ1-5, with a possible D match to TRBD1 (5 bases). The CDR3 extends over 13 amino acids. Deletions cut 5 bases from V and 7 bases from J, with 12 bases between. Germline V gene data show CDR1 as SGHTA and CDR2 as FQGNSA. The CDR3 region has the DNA TGTGCCAGCAGCCCTCAGGAGGGGCAGCCCCAGCATTTT. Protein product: CASSPQEGQPQHF.

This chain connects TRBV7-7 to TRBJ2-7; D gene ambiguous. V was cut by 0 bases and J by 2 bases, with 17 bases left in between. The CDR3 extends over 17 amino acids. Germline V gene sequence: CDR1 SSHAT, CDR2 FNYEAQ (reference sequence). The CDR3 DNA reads TGTGCCAGCAGCTTAGCTCCCTGGGGTGTTTCGGCCTACGAGCAGTACTTC. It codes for CASSLAPWGVSAYEQYF.

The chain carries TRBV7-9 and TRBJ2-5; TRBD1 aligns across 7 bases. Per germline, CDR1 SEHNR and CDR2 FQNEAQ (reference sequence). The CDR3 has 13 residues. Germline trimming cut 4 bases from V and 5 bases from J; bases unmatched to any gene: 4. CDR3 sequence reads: CASSSTGMETQYF. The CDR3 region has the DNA TGTGCCAGCAGCTCGACAGGGATGGAGACCCAGTACTTC.

CDR3 sequence: CSAGTSGFQETQYF. Here the CDR3 DNA reads TGCAGTGCTGGGACTAGCGGATTTCAAGAGACCCAGTACTTC. The chain links TRBV20-1 to TRBJ2-5; 11 positions match TRBD2. Per germline, CDR1 DFQATT and CDR2 SNEGSKA (reference sequence). Germline trimming cut 5 bases from V and 2 bases from J; bases unmatched to any gene: 4. This CDR3 has 14 amino acids.

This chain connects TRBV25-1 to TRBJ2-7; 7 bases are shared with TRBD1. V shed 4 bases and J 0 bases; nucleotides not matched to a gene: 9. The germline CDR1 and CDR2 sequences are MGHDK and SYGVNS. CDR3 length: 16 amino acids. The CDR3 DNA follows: TGTGCCAGCAGTGCCACCGGGACAGACAGCTCCTACGAGCAGTACTTC. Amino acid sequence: CASSATGTDSSYEQYF.

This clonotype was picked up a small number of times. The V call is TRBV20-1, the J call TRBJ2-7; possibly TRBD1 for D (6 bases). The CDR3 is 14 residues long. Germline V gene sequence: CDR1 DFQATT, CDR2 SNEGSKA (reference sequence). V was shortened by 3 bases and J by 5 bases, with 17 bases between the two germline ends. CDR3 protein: CSASRDQGRDEQYF. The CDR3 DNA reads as TGCAGTGCTAGTCGGGACCAGGGGCGGGACGAGCAGTACTTC.

The CDR3 DNA reads as TGCAGCGTTGATCGAAGCGGTCAACAGGTGAACGTTGTGGGTTACGAGCAGTACTTC. Its protein is CSVDRSGQQVNVVGYEQYF. The rearrangement joins TRBV29-1 to TRBJ2-7, with D possibly called TRBD1 or TRBD2 (5 bases each). The germline gives CDR1 SQVTM, CDR2 ANQGSEA. The CDR3 length is 19 residues. The V and J ends lost 3 bases and 4 bases respectively, with 31 bases between them.

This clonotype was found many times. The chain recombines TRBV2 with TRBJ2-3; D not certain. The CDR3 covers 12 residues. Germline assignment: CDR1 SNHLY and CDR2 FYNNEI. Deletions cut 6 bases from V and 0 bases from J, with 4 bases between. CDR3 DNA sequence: TGTGCCAGCAGCTTTAGCACAGATACGCAGTATTTT. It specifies CASSFSTDTQYF. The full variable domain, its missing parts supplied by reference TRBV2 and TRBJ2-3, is EPEVTQTPSHQVTQMGQEVILRCVPISNHLYFYWYRQILGQKVEFLVSFYNNEISEKSEIFDDQFSVERPDGSNFTLKIRSTKLEDSAMYFCASSFSTDTQYFGPGTRLTVL.

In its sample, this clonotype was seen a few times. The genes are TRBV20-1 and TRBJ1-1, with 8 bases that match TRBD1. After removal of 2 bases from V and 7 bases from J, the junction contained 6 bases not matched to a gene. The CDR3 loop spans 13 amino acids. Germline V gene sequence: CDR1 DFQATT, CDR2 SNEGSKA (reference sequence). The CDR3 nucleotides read TGCAGTGCTAGAAACAGGGGGAGGGGTGAAGCTTTCTTT. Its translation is CSARNRGRGEAFF.

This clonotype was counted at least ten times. CDR3: CASSQAVGNQPQHF. CDR3 DNA sequence: TGTGCCAGCAGCCAAGCGGTGGGGAATCAGCCCCAGCATTTT. V gene TRBV4-2 combines with J gene TRBJ1-5; D gene ambiguous. The CDR3 is 14 amino acids. The V gene's germline CDR1 is LGHNA and CDR2 YNFKEQ. V shed 1 base and J shed 4 bases, with 8 bases lying between them.

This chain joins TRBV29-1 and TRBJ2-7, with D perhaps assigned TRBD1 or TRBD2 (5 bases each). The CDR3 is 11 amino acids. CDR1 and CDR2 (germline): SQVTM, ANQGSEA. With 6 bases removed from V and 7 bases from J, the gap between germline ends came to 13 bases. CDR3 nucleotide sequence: TGCAGCGTCCAGGGAGCCGGGGAGCAGTACTTC. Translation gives CSVQGAGEQYF.

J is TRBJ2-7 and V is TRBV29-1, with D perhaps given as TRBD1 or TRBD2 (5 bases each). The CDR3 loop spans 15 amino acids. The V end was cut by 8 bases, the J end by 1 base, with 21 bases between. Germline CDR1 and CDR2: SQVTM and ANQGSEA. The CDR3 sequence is CSPGTPGRNSYEQYF. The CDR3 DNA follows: TGCAGCCCTGGGACGCCCGGCCGGAATTCCTACGAGCAGTACTTC.

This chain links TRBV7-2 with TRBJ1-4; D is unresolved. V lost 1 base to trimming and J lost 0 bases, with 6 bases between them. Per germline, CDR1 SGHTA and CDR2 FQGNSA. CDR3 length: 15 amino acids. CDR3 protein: CASSLDLATNEKLFF. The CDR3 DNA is TGTGCCAGCAGCTTAGATCTAGCAACTAATGAAAAACTGTTTTTT. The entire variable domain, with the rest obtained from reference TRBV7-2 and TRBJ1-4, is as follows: GAGVSQSPSNKVTEKGKDVELRCDPISGHTALYWYRQSLGQGLEFLIYFQGNSAPDKSGLPSDRFSAERTGGSVSTLTIQRTQQEDSAVYLCASSLDLATNEKLFFGSGTQLSVL.

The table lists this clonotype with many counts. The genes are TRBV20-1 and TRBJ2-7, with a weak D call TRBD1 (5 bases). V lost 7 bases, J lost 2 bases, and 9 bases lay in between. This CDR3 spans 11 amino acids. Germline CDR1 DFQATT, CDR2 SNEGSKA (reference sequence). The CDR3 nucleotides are TGCAGTGTTAGGACAACCTACGAGCAGTACTTC. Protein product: CSVRTTYEQYF.

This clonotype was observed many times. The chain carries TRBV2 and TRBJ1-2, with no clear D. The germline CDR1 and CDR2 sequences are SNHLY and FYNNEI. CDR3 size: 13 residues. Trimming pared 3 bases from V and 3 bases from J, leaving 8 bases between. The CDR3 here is CASSDGGDYGYTF. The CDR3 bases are TGTGCCAGCAGTGACGGTGGGGACTATGGCTACACCTTC.

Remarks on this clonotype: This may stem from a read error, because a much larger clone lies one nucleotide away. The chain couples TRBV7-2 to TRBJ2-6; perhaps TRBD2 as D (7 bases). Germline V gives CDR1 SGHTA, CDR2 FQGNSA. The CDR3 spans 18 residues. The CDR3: CASSLSGGASSGANVRTF. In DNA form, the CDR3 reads TGTGCCAGCAGCTTATCGGGGGGCGCGAGCTCTGGGGCCAACGTCCGGACTTTC.